Below are 3 T cell receptor beta chains sequenced from a single sample in a study of blood T cells in healthy people across ages. A second PCR of roughly 6 to 12 cycles used a sample-barcoded 5' primer and a J-beta primer mix. TCRdb used MiXCR to reprocess the 5' RACE reads, holding one entry per CDR3 protein. Of 1.5 million to 2 million distinct CDR3 sequences in the sample, about two fifths were seen once. The sequencing sample was made of blood. The receptors here all came from a human donor in good health.

The CDR3 region has the DNA TGTGCCAGCAGCTTCACTCGTTCCAGCGAAGGGGCCGACAATGAGCAGTTCTTC. Translated, it gives CASSFTRSSEGADNEQFF. J is TRBJ2-1 and V is TRBV7-3, with D maybe TRBD1 (5 bases). Germline assignment: CDR1 SGHTA and CDR2 FQGTGA. The germline V and J ends were trimmed by 3 bases and 5 bases, with 23 bases remaining between them. This CDR3 has 18 residues.

The chain links TRBV6-2 or TRBV6-3 to TRBJ2-3; 8 nucleotides align to TRBD2. The CDR3 has 15 amino acids. V shed 2 bases, J shed 6 bases, and the junction held 7 bases outside the gene matches. CDR1 and CDR2 (germline): MNHEY, SVGEGT. The CDR3 nucleotides are TGTGCCAGCAGTTACGTCCCGGGGGGGCCTGATACGCAGTATTTT. Encoded protein: CASSYVPGGPDTQYF.

Worth noting for this clonotype: An end of the junction does not agree with germline; a read error may underlie this. CDR3 DNA: TGCGCCAGTAGCCAGGATGGGACTAGCGGGGTAAGACCCTACGAGCAGTACTTC. As protein: CASSQDGTSGVRPYEQYF. This chain uses TRBV4-3 with TRBJ2-7, with 13 bases aligning to TRBD2. In germline, CDR1 is LGHNA, CDR2 YSLEER. This CDR3 is built from 18 residues.